This passage covers 15 T cell receptor beta chains from one sample sequenced in a study of spatial heterogeneity in lung cancer. As for time point: sample taken at primary tumor resection. Researchers sequenced whole RNA taken from tumor, nontumor lung or frozen PBMC without sorting. TCRdb re-analysed the 5' RACE reads in MiXCR, keeping a single row per CDR3 protein. The table records several thousand distinct CDR3 sequences, approximately 25% of them present only once. Sequencing used PBMCs, obtained at surgery. All receptors come from a female donor with early-stage non-small cell lung cancer.

A note on this clonotype: In a library made to pick up alpha chains, this beta chain is a stray read with a size that means little. The CDR3 nucleotides read TGTGCCAGCAGCTTCCCTCAGGGGTCCTACAATGAGCAGTTCTTC. It codes for CASSFPQGSYNEQFF. This rearrangement joins TRBV11-2 to TRBJ2-1; D is perhaps TRBD1 (6 bases). Germline V CDR1 and CDR2: SGHAT, FQNNGV. The CDR3 spans 15 residues. Trimming left V 3 bases short and J 1 base short, with 10 bases between. Drawing the rest from reference TRBV11-2 and TRBJ2-1, the complete variable domain is EAGVAQSPRYKIIEKRQSVAFWCNPISGHATLYWYQQILGQGPKLLIQFQNNGVVDDSQLPKDRFSAERLKGVDSTLKIQPAKLEDSAVYLCASSFPQGSYNEQFFGPGTRLTVL.

Comments on this clonotype: Because this beta chain is a stray read in a library intended to capture alpha chains, its abundance should not be given much weight. The rearrangement joins TRBV20-1 to TRBJ2-3, with D tentatively TRBD1 (6 bases). The length of the CDR3 is 14 residues. The V end lost 0 bases, the J end lost 6 bases, and 13 bases lay between the germline ends. CDR1 and CDR2 from the germline V gene are DFQATT and SNEGSKA (reference sequence). The CDR3 DNA follows: TGCAGTGCTAGAGATAAACAGGGCAGTGATACGCAGTATTTT. Its translation is CSARDKQGSDTQYF.

Concerning this clonotype: This beta chain is off target for a library built for alpha chains, so its abundance means little. The V and J genes are TRBV27 and TRBJ2-7; TRBD1 matches 7 bases. This CDR3 spans 15 amino acids. J lost 5 bases, V lost 6 bases, and 13 bases had no gene match. Germline CDR1 reads MNHEY; CDR2 reads SMNVEV (reference sequence). CDR3 residues: CASSANRGSLHEQYF. The CDR3 DNA is TGTGCCAGCAGCGCTAACAGGGGATCATTACACGAGCAGTACTTC.

As for this clonotype: This beta chain turned up in a library designed for alpha chains; as an off-target read, its abundance says little. The chain uses TRBV2 and TRBJ2-2; D gene ambiguous. Germline V gives CDR1 SNHLY, CDR2 FYNNEI. Trimming removed 6 bases at V and 7 bases at J, with 9 bases between. CDR3 length equals 12 residues. CDR3 sequence (DNA): TGTGCCAGCAGAAGGGAAATCGGGGAGCTGTTTTTT. As protein: CASRREIGELFF.

Of note for this clonotype: This beta chain is an unintended read in a library built for alpha chains; its size means little. The rearrangement uses TRBV20-1 and TRBJ2-1; 9 bases map to TRBD1. V was clipped by 6 bases and J by 6 bases; unmatched bases: 18. This CDR3 region has 17 residues. Germline-derived CDR1 and CDR2 are DFQATT and SNEGSKA (reference sequence). The CDR3 loop reads CSARPGQGKGVANEQFF. CDR3 nucleotides: TGCAGTGCCCGGCCGGGACAGGGAAAGGGCGTAGCCAATGAGCAGTTCTTC.

By share, this clonotype ranks as medium-sized. With the library built for alpha chains, this beta chain is off target and its frequency is not meaningful. The rearrangement uses TRBV30 and TRBJ2-1; TRBD1 matches at 7 bases. V was clipped by 3 bases and J by 3 bases; unmatched bases: 8. The length of the CDR3 is 15 residues. Germline V gene sequence: CDR1 GTSNPN, CDR2 SVGIG (reference sequence). DNA for the CDR3: TGTGCCTGGAGCCACCCCGGGACAGACTACAATGAGCAGTTCTTC. Protein product: CAWSHPGTDYNEQFF.

Only a few counts were recorded for this clonotype. Because the library targeted alpha chains, this beta chain is an off-target read whose size means little. The chain uses TRBV10-3 and TRBJ2-5, with 10 bases fitting TRBD2. Germline assignment: CDR1 ENHRY and CDR2 SYGVKD. The CDR3 is 16 amino acids. V shed 5 bases, J shed 5 bases, and the junction held 11 bases outside the gene matches. The CDR3 sequence is CAISPSGSGIGETQYF. The CDR3 DNA is TGTGCCATCAGTCCTAGCGGGAGTGGGATCGGGGAGACCCAGTACTTC.

By frequency in the sample, this clonotype is medium-sized (0.01 to 0.1%). This beta chain came through as a stray read in a library set up for alpha chains, and its size says little. The chain couples TRBV20-1 to TRBJ2-3; possibly TRBD2 for D (5 bases). In germline, CDR1 is DFQATT, CDR2 SNEGSKA (reference sequence). Trimming stripped 0 bases from V and 1 base from J, with 11 bases between. The CDR3 has 15 residues. CDR3: CSARDPASRTDTQYF. CDR3 DNA: TGCAGTGCTAGAGATCCGGCTAGCCGCACAGATACGCAGTATTTT.

On this clonotype itself: The library was built for alpha chains, so this beta chain is an off-target read and its size means little. The chain is built from TRBV28 and TRBJ1-1; 8 bases are shared with TRBD1. Germline CDR1 is MDHEN and CDR2 is SYDVKM. This CDR3 is built from 16 residues. Trimming at V came to 6 bases and at J to 1 base, leaving 10 bases not matched to a gene. Written as DNA, the CDR3 is TGTGCCAGCAGCACTACCGGGACAGGAACGAACACTGAAGCTTTCTTT. Amino acids: CASSTTGTGTNTEAFF.

Concerning this clonotype itself: As an off-target read in a library built for alpha chains, this beta chain has a frequency of little significance. The V call is TRBV3-1, the J call TRBJ1-1; D perhaps matches TRBD1 (5 bases). Germline V CDR1 and CDR2: LGHDT, YNNKEL (reference sequence). The CDR3 has 13 amino acids. V lost 1 base to trimming and J lost 4 bases, with 7 bases between them. CDR3 residues: CASSQVGGTEAFF. CDR3 DNA sequence: TGTGCCAGCAGCCAAGTGGGGGGCACTGAAGCTTTCTTT.

For this clonotype: In a library made to pick up alpha chains, this beta chain is a stray read with a size that means little. This chain joins TRBV9 and TRBJ2-7; D possibly corresponds to TRBD2 (5 bases). This CDR3 contains 15 residues. Per germline, CDR1 SGDLS and CDR2 YYNGEE. Trimming took 0 bases from V and 3 from J, leaving 13 bases between them. The CDR3 DNA sequence: TGTGCCAGCAGCGTAGCTCCGGGAAGTGGCTACGAGCAGTACTTC. This sequence encodes CASSVAPGSGYEQYF.

A note on this clonotype: For a library built for alpha chains, this beta chain is a stray read; little rests on its size. CDR3 nucleotide sequence: TGTGCCAGCAGCGCCACAGATACGCAGTATTTT. Protein sequence: CASSATDTQYF. This sequence joins TRBV3-1 and TRBJ2-3; D uncertain. V was clipped by 5 bases and J by 2 bases, with 2 bases between them. There are 11 residues in the CDR3. CDR1 LGHDT and CDR2 YNNKEL come from the germline V gene (reference sequence).

This clonotype is categorized as medium-sized. Since the library was made to target alpha chains, this beta chain is a stray read and its abundance is not meaningful. The V and J genes are TRBV7-3 and TRBJ2-3, with TRBD2 identical over 11 bases. There are 18 residues in the CDR3. The V gene end was trimmed by 2 bases and the J gene end by 11 bases; junction bases not matched to a gene: 18. Germline V gives CDR1 SGHTA, CDR2 FQGTGA. The CDR3 sequence: CASSLDIRSSGRHGGQYF. The CDR3 DNA follows: TGTGCCAGCAGCTTAGATATCCGGTCTAGCGGGAGGCACGGAGGGCAGTATTTT.

This clonotype was detected only a few times. Being off target in a library aimed at alpha chains, this beta chain has a size of little meaning. The CDR3 DNA is TGCGCCAGCAGCCCTGGACTAGCGGGAGGGCCGTCCTACAATGAGCAGTTCTTC. It codes for CASSPGLAGGPSYNEQFF. The rearrangement uses TRBV4-3 and TRBJ2-1, with TRBD2 identical over 15 bases. The CDR3 totals 18 residues. The ends lost 4 bases at V and 1 base at J; junction bases unmatched: 5. Germline lookup yields CDR1 LGHNA and CDR2 YSLEER.

This clonotype is medium-sized (0.01 to 0.1%) within its sample. A library made for alpha chains picked up this beta chain off target, so its size means little. The chain carries TRBV7-2 and TRBJ2-1; 7 nucleotides align to TRBD1. V trimming: 5 bases; J trimming: 1 base; junction bases outside the gene matches: 8. This CDR3 is built from 16 residues. Germline V gene lookup returns CDR1 SGHTA and CDR2 FQGNSA. CDR3 region: CASSTRRGMSYNEQFF. Written as DNA, the CDR3 is TGTGCCAGCAGCACCCGCAGGGGGATGTCCTACAATGAGCAGTTCTTC.